This paragraph reports one TCR beta chain. These data originate in a study of technical replicates of blood from four donors. CDR1 is MDHEN, CDR2 SYDVKM, per germline. CDR3 size: 13 residues. Trimming took 3 bases from V and 5 from J, leaving 11 bases between them. Sequencing was performed with immunoSEQ multiplex PCR; in TCRdb, only in-frame clones are kept and a portion is missing. The sample records more than 65,000 clones, around 94% being singletons. The sequence came from a human donor in good health. Sequencing was carried out using T cells isolated from PBMCs. This chain joins TRBV28 and TRBJ2-7; a weak D match, TRBD1 (5 bases). For the CDR3, the DNA is TGTGCCAGCAGTTTTGCTGGACAAAACGAGCAGTACTTC. Its translation: CASSFAGQNEQYF.